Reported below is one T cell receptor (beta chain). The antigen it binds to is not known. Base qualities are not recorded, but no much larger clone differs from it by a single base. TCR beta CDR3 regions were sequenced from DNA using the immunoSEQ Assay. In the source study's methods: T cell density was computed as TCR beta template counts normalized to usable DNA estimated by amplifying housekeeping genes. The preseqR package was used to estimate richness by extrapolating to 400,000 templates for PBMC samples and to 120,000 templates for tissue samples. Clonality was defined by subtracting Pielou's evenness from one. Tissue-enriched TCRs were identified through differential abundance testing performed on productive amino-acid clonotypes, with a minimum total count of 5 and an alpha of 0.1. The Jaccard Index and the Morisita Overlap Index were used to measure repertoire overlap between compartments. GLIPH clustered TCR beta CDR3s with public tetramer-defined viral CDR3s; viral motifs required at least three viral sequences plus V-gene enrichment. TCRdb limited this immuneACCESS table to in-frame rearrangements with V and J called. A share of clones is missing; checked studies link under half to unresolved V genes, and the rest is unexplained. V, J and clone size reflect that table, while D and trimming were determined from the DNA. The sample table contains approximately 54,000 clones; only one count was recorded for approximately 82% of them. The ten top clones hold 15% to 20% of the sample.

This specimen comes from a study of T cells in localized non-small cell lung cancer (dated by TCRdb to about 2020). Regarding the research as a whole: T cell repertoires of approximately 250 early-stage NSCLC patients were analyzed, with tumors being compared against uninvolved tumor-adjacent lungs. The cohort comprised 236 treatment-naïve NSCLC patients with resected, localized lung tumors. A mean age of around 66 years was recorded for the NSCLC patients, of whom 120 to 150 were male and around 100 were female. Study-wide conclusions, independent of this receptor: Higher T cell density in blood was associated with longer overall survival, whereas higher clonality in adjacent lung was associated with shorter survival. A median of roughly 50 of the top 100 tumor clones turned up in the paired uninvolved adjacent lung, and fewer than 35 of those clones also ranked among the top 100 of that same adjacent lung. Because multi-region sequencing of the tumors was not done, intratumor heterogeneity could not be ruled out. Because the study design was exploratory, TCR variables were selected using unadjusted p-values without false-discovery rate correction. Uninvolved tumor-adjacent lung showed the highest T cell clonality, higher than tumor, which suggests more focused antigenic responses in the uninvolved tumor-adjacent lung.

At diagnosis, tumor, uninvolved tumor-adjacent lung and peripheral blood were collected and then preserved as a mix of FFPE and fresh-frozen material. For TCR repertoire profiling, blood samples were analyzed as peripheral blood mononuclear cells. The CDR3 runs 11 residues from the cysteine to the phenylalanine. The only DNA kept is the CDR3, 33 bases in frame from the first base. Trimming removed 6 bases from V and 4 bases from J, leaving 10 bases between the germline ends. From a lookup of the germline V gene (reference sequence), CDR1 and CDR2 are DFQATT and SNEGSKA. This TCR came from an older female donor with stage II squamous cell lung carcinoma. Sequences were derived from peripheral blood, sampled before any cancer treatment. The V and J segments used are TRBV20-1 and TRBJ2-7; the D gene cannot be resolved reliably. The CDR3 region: CSARLVYEQYF. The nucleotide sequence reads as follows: TGCAGTGCAAGACTGGTATACGAGCAGTACTTC.